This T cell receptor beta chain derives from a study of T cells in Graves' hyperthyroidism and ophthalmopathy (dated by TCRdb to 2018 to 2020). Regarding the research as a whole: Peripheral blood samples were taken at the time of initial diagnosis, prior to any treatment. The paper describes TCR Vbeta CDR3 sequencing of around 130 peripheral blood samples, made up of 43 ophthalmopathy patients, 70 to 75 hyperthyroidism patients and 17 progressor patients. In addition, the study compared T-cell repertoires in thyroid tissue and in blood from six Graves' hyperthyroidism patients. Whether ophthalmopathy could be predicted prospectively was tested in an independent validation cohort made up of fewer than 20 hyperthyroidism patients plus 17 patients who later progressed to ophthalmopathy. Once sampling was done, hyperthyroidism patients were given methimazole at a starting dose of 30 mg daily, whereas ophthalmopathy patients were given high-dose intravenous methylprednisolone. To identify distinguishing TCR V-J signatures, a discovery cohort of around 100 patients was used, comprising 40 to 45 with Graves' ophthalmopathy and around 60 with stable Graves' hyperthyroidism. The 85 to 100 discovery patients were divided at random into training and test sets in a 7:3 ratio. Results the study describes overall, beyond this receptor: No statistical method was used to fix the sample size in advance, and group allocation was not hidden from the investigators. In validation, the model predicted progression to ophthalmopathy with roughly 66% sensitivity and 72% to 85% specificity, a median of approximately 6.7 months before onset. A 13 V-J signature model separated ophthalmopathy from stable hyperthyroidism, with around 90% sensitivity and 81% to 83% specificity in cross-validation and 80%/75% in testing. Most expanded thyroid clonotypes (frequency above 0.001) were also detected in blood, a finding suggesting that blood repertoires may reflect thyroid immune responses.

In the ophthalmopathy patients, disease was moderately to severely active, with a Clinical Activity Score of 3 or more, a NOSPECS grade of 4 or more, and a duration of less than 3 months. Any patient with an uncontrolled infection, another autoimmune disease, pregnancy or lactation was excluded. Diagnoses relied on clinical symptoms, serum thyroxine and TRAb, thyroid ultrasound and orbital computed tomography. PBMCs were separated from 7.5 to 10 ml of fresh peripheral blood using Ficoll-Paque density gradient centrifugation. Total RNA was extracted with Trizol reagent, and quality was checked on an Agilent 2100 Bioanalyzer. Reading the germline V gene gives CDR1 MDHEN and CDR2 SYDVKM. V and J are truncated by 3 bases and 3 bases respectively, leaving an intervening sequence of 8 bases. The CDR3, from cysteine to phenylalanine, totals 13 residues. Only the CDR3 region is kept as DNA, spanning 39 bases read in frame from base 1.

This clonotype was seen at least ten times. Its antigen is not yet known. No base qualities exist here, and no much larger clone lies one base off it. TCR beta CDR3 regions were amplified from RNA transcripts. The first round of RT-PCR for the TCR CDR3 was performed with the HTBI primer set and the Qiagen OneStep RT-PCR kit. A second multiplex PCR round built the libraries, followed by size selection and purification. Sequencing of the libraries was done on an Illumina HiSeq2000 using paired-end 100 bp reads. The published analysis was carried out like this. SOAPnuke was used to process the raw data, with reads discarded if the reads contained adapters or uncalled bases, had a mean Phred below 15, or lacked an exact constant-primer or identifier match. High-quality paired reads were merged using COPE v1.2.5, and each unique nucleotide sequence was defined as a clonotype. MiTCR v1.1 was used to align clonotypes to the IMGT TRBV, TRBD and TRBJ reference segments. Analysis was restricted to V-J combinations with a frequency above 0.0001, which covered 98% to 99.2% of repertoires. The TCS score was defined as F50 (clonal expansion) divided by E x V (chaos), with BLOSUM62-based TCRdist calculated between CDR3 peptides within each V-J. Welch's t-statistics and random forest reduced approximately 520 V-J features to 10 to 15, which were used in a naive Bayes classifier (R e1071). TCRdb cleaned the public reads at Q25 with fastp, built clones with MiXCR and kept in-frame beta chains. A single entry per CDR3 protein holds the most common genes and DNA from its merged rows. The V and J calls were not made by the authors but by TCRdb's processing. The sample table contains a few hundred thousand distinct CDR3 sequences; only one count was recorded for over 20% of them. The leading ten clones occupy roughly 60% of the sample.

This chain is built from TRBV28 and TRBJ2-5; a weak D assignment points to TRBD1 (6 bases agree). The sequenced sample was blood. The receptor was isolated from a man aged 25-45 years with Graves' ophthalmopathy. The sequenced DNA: TGTGCCAGCAGTTTTTCAGGGGAAGAGACCCAGTACTTC. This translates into CASSFSGEETQYF.